Listed below are T cell receptor beta chains from one sample, sequenced in a study of cytomegalovirus exposure and HLA in healthy donors. Profiling relied on immunoSEQ multiplex PCR, and the TCRdb table lists in-frame clones only, not all of them. The sample includes approximately 130,000 clones, about 83% of them seen just once. Sequencing used PBMCs. The receptor source for this set is a woman aged 25 to 39 in good health and CMV-seronegative. CDR3s include the opening cysteine and the closing phenylalanine or tryptophan. The D gene is left open where the match is weak. A row's size may be missing; if present it is once, few, many or a size class.

d_call,clone_size,j_call,v_call,cdr3_nt,cdr3_aa
TRBD2,.,TRBJ2-3,TRBV7-2,TGTGCCAGCAGCTTACGACTAGCGGGGGGTAGGGGAGATACGCAGTATTTT,CASSLRLAGGRGDTQYF
.,.,TRBJ2-4,TRBV5-8,TGTGCCAGCAGCTTGGGGATTCGCGGAAACATTCAGTACTTC,CASSLGIRGNIQYF
.,.,TRBJ2-2,TRBV5-4,TGTGCCAGCAGCCCGGACACCGGGGAGCTGTTTTTT,CASSPDTGELFF
TRBD1,.,TRBJ1-1,TRBV5-4,TGTGCCAGCAGCCCGGGACAGGGTTCCACTGAAGCTTTCTTT,CASSPGQGSTEAFF
.,few,TRBJ2-6,TRBV5-4,TGTGCCAGCAGAGAGGACATCCGCTCTGGGGCCAACGTCCTGACTTTC,CASREDIRSGANVLTF
.,.,TRBJ1-4,TRBV21-1,TGTGCCGCGGACAGATCCGGGGAGACTATTGCTGAAAAACTGTTTTTT,CAADRSGETIAEKLFF
.,.,TRBJ2-7,TRBV11-2,TGTGCCAGCAGCAAATGGGATCCCGGGGACGAGCAGTACTTC,CASSKWDPGDEQYF
.,.,TRBJ1-2,TRBV30,TGTGCCTGGAGTCCAGACCGAACTAGGGGCTACACCTTC,CAWSPDRTRGYTF
.,few,TRBJ1-1,TRBV4-2,TGTGCCAGCAGCCACGGACTGACCCTGAACACTGAAGCTTTCTTT,CASSHGLTLNTEAFF
TRBD1,.,TRBJ1-1,TRBV25-1,TGTGCCAGCAGACCACATTTAGACAGGGTGGGTTCTGAAGCTTTCTTT,CASRPHLDRVGSEAFF
.,.,TRBJ2-5,TRBV10-3,TGTGCCATCAGTGGAACACCAAGCCAAGAGACCCAGTACTTC,CAISGTPSQETQYF
.,once,TRBJ2-1,TRBV7-9,TGTGCCAGCAGCTCCCGGGGGTCCTCCTACAATGAGCAGTTCTTC,CASSSRGSSYNEQFF
TRBD1,.,TRBJ2-7,TRBV19,TGTGCCAGTAGTATAGGAGGCAGGGGGCTCGGGGGCGAGCAGTACTTC,CASSIGGRGLGGEQYF
.,.,TRBJ2-7,TRBV6-1,TGTGCCAGCAGTGAAGCGGGGCCAGTCTACGAGCAGTACTTC,CASSEAGPVYEQYF
.,.,TRBJ1-2,TRBV5-8,TGTGCCAGCAGCTTGAAGGGGTGGGGTGGCTACACCTTC,CASSLKGWGGYTF
.,.,TRBJ1-2,TRBV5-4,TGTGCCAGCAGCTGGGGGGGAGGGGGCTATGGCTACACCTTC,CASSWGGGGYGYTF
.,.,TRBJ2-1,TRBV27,TGTGCCAGCAGTCCAGACTTAGGCAATGAGCAGTTCTTC,CASSPDLGNEQFF
.,.,TRBJ2-1,TRBV5-1,TGCGCCAGCAGCTCGGAGGCTGCCTACAATGAGCAGTTCTTC,CASSSEAAYNEQFF
TRBD1,.,TRBJ2-3,TRBV5-1,TGCGCCGGAAAGACAGGGTCAGAAACAGATACGCAGTATTTT,CAGKTGSETDTQYF
.,.,TRBJ2-7,TRBV27,TGTGCCAGCAGTCCCGTTAGCGGACTAACCTCCTACGAGCAGTACTTC,CASSPVSGLTSYEQYF
.,.,TRBJ2-7,TRBV2,TGTGCCAGCAGTGCGGGCAGGGCGGTCTACGAGCAGTACTTC,CASSAGRAVYEQYF
.,.,TRBJ1-5,TRBV7-9,TGTGCCAGCAGCTTAACGGCTCAGGGTGGGGGCAATCAGCCCCAGCATTTT,CASSLTAQGGGNQPQHF
TRBD1,.,TRBJ1-5,TRBV6-5,TGTGCCAGCAGCAGCGCACAGGGGATGGAGCCCCAGCATTTT,CASSSAQGMEPQHF
TRBD1,.,TRBJ2-3,TRBV6-5,TGTGCCAGCAGTTACCTTAACAGGGGGCGCCCAGATACGCAGTATTTT,CASSYLNRGRPDTQYF
.,.,TRBJ1-2,TRBV18,TGTGCCAGCTCACCACACAGGGATTCCATCTATGGCTACACCTTC,CASSPHRDSIYGYTF
.,.,TRBJ1-5,TRBV27,TGTGCCAGCAGTTCCCAAAGGGACTTACCTGCAGCCCAGCATTTT,CASSSQRDLPAAQHF
.,.,TRBJ1-3,TRBV7-6,TGTGCCAGCAGCTTAGCGACGACAGGTTCTGGAAACACCATATATTTT,CASSLATTGSGNTIYF
TRBD1,.,TRBJ1-5,TRBV28,TGTGCCAGCAGTCTAGGGACAGCTCCCTTTAGCAATCAGCCCCAGCATTTT,CASSLGTAPFSNQPQHF
TRBD1,.,TRBJ1-2,TRBV19,TGTGCCAGTAGGCTACAGGGGGGTGGCTACACTTTC,CASRLQGGGYTF
.,.,TRBJ2-3,TRBV11-2,TGTGCCAGCAGCTTATTCGGTCGACTACAGCAAGTACATACGCAGTATTTT,CASSLFGRLQQVHTQYF
TRBD1,once,TRBJ1-2,TRBV11-2,TGTGCCAGCAGCTTATCGACAGGGAACTATGGCTACACCTTC,CASSLSTGNYGYTF
TRBD1,once,TRBJ1-2,TRBV6-6,TGTGCCAGCAGTCCATGGGCCCAGGGGGATGGCTACACCTTC,CASSPWAQGDGYTF
.,.,TRBJ2-3,TRBV19,TGTGCCAGTACCCCGCACGAAACAGGGACGCAGTATTTT,CASTPHETGTQYF
.,.,TRBJ2-5,TRBV5-1,TGCGCCAGCAGCTTTGGGACAACCCAAGAGACCCAGTACTTC,CASSFGTTQETQYF
.,.,TRBJ2-3,TRBV18,TGTGCCAGCTCTCCGGACATAACTAGCACAGATACGCAGTATTTT,CASSPDITSTDTQYF
.,.,TRBJ2-1,TRBV18,TGTGCCAGCTCACCGACCGGGACTCGTTACAATGAGCAGTTCTTC,CASSPTGTRYNEQFF
.,.,TRBJ1-5,TRBV7-8,TGTGCCAGCAGCTTAGCGCGCGGGTACCGCAATCAGCCCCAGCATTTT,CASSLARGYRNQPQHF
.,.,TRBJ1-2,TRBV9,TGTGCCAGCAGCGTAGGCAGTTATGATGGCTACACCTTC,CASSVGSYDGYTF
.,.,TRBJ1-5,TRBV2,TGTGCCAGCAGCCTAAATCAGCCCCAGCATTTT,CASSLNQPQHF
TRBD1,few,TRBJ1-1,TRBV6-5,TGTGCCAGCAGCATGGACAGGGTCACTGAAGCTTTCTTT,CASSMDRVTEAFF
TRBD1,few,TRBJ1-1,TRBV19,TGTGCCAGTAGTATACTACAGGGGGCAGGCACTGAAGCTTTCTTT,CASSILQGAGTEAFF
.,.,TRBJ2-1,TRBV29-1,TGCAGCGTTGAATTCGAGGTTAACAATGAGCAGTTCTTC,CSVEFEVNNEQFF
TRBD2,.,TRBJ2-3,TRBV2,TGTGCCAGCAGCCCTGTAGCGGGGGGGAGCACAGATACGCAGTATTTT,CASSPVAGGSTDTQYF